What follows are 7 T cell receptor beta chains derived from one specimen sequenced in a study of CD8 T cells in Susac syndrome. RNA in amounts of about 0.5 to 1 ug was reverse transcribed with random hexamers. TCRdb passed the immunoSEQ multiplex PCR reads through MiXCR, listing each CDR3 protein once. The sample lists some 110,000 distinct CDR3 sequences, 93% seen once, with 0.093% in the top ten. Sample: CD4+ T cells from PBMCs. The receptors stem from a human donor with multiple sclerosis.

This chain links TRBV27 with TRBJ2-6; 11 nucleotides match TRBD1. Looked up from germline, CDR1 is MNHEY and CDR2 is SMNVEV (reference sequence). J gave up 1 base and V 3 bases, and 8 bases lay outside the gene matches. This CDR3 comprises 19 residues. The CDR3 region is CASSFYPGQGVSGANVLTF. CDR3 sequence (DNA): TGTGCCAGCAGTTTCTACCCGGGACAGGGGGTTTCTGGGGCCAACGTCCTGACTTTC.

The rearrangement uses TRBV9 and TRBJ1-6, with unresolved D. The length of the CDR3 is 12 residues. Germline V gives CDR1 SGDLS, CDR2 YYNGEE. V was trimmed by 3 bases and J by 9 bases, leaving 7 bases between them. CDR3 in amino acids: CASSANSSPLHF. Written as DNA, the CDR3 is TGTGCCAGCAGCGCGAACAGTTCACCCCTCCACTTT.

This chain joins TRBV20-1 and TRBJ2-3, with 8 bases identical to TRBD2. V lost 3 bases, J lost 2 bases, and 4 bases stayed unmatched. The germline CDR1 and CDR2 sequences are DFQATT and SNEGSKA (reference sequence). The CDR3 is made up of 14 amino acids. The CDR3 reads CSARGTSDTDTQYF. The DNA of the CDR3 is TGCAGTGCTAGGGGGACTAGTGACACAGATACGCAGTATTTT.

The V and J genes are TRBV15 and TRBJ1-6, with unresolved D. The length of the CDR3 is 12 residues. V lost 1 base and J lost 7, with 2 bases in between. CDR1 LNHNV and CDR2 YYDKDF come from the germline V gene (reference sequence). The CDR3 DNA sequence: TGTGCCACCAGCAGAGTAAATTCACCCCTCCACTTT. Protein: CATSRVNSPLHF.

The gene calls are TRBV30 and TRBJ2-3; D may match TRBD1 or TRBD2 (6 bases each). The CDR3 consists of 13 residues. Trimming cost V 0 bases and J 3 bases, with 7 bases left between them. The germline V gene encodes CDR1 GTSNPN and CDR2 SVGIG (reference sequence). In nucleotides, the CDR3 is TGTGCCTGGAGTGTAGGGGGGACAGATACGCAGTATTTT. Its protein is CAWSVGGTDTQYF.

V gene TRBV29-1 combines with J gene TRBJ1-3; D remains unclear. V was shortened by 5 bases and J by 0 bases, with 8 bases between the two germline ends. CDR1 SQVTM and CDR2 ANQGSEA come from the germline V gene. The CDR3 loop spans 13 amino acids. CDR3 in amino acids: CSVSGSSGNTIYF. CDR3 coding DNA: TGCAGCGTTTCTGGTAGCTCTGGAAACACCATATATTTT.

The chain uses TRBV20-1 and TRBJ2-3; D gene uncertain. Germline V gives CDR1 DFQATT, CDR2 SNEGSKA (reference sequence). The CDR3 is 14 residues long. V was trimmed by 8 bases and J by 3 bases, leaving 18 bases between them. Here the CDR3 reads CSRRTAKSTDTQYF. DNA for the CDR3: TGCAGTCGCCGCACGGCGAAGAGTACAGATACGCAGTATTTT.